A selection of T cell receptor beta chains follows, all from one sample in a study of early T cells in non-severe SARS-CoV-2 infection. TCRdb re-called the 5' RACE reads with MiXCR, one entry per CDR3 protein. The table lists some 57,000 distinct CDR3 sequences, roughly a tenth of them singletons, with about 1.5% in the top ten. Sequencing was carried out using whole blood. These receptors were taken from an adult who was a healthcare worker with PCR-confirmed SARS-CoV-2 infection or an uninfected control (not recorded which). The CDR3 runs from the conserved cysteine through the conserved F or W. A D gene is named only where the DNA matches it firmly. Not every row has a clone size; where given, it reads once, few, many or a size class.

>TRBV20-1|few|TRBJ2-5|-
TGCAGTGCTAACGCGAAGTACTGGACTTTCGGAGAGACCCAGTACTTC
CSANAKYWTFGETQYF
>TRBV7-2|many|TRBJ1-1|-
TGTGCCAGCAGCCGAGACATCACTGAAGCTTTCTTT
CASSRDITEAFF
>TRBV7-8|few|TRBJ1-5|-
TGTGCCAGCAGCTTAGCCGGAGGGGTTCTCAATCAGCCCCAGCATTTT
CASSLAGGVLNQPQHF
>TRBV3-1|-|TRBJ1-2|-
TGTGCCAGCAGCCGAACTAGCCGACCCGCCGAGGGGTATGGCTACACCTTC
CASSRTSRPAEGYGYTF
>TRBV20-1|-|TRBJ2-1|-
TGCAGTGCTAGAGGGGGGGACCGCAGCGGAGACAATGAGCAGTTCTTC
CSARGGDRSGDNEQFF
>TRBV20-1|many|TRBJ1-1|-
TGCAGTACCCGGCGGAACACTGAAGCTTTCTTT
CSTRRNTEAFF
>TRBV7-6|-|TRBJ2-3|-
TGTGCCAGCAGCCCCGCTCTTGTAGACACAGATACGCAGTATTTT
CASSPALVDTDTQYF
>TRBV6-1|many|TRBJ1-5|TRBD1
TGTGCCAGCAGTGTAAAAGGGCAGGGGGCAGTTCAGCCCCAGCATTTT
CASSVKGQGAVQPQHF
>TRBV7-6|many|TRBJ1-1|-
TGTGCCAGCAGCCCCTGGGGGGGGATTTTGAACACTGAAGCTTTCTTT
CASSPWGGILNTEAFF
>TRBV29-1|-|TRBJ1-2|-
TGCAGCGCAGGACGTAACTATGGCTACACCTTC
CSAGRNYGYTF
>TRBV27|-|TRBJ1-5|TRBD1
TGTGCCAGCAGTTTATTTCCAGGGGGTAGCAATCAGCCCCAGCATTTT
CASSLFPGGSNQPQHF
>TRBV20-1|medium-sized|TRBJ2-3|-
TGCAGTGCTCGGGGCTGGACAGATACGCAGTATTTT
CSARGWTDTQYF
>TRBV20-1|-|TRBJ2-3|TRBD2
TGCAGTGCTTATGGACTAGCCGGGTACACAGATACGCAGTATTTT
CSAYGLAGYTDTQYF
>TRBV5-1|many|TRBJ2-7|-
TGCGCCAGCAGCCCTGGAACAAGGGACGAGCAGTACTTC
CASSPGTRDEQYF
>TRBV7-9|-|TRBJ1-1|-
TGTGCCAGCAGCTCGATAACAGGGAAGGGCGCTGAAGCTTTCTTT
CASSSITGKGAEAFF
>TRBV30|few|TRBJ1-1|-
TGTGCCTGGGGCGGGGGGGACACTGAAGCTTTCTTT
CAWGGGDTEAFF
>TRBV18|many|TRBJ2-1|-
TGTGCCAGCTCACCACTTCCGACGAAGCCCAATGAGCAGTTCTTC
CASSPLPTKPNEQFF
>TRBV3-1|many|TRBJ1-2|-
TGTGCCAGCAGCCAACCCCCGGACAGCTCGCGTGCCTCTGGCTACACCTTC
CASSQPPDSSRASGYTF
>TRBV20-1|many|TRBJ2-5|TRBD1
TGCAGTGCTAGGTACCGGGACAGGGGTCGGGAGACCCAGTACTTC
CSARYRDRGRETQYF
>TRBV5-4|-|TRBJ1-2|TRBD1
TGTGCCAGCAGCCAGGGACAGACCATTACTTCTGGCTACACCTTC
CASSQGQTITSGYTF
>TRBV11-2|few|TRBJ2-3|-
TGTGCCAGCAGCTCGGGGGATACGCAGTATTTT
CASSSGDTQYF
>TRBV30|few|TRBJ2-1|-
TGTGCACGGGCCCGATTAAGAGATGAGCAGTTCTTC
CARARLRDEQFF
>TRBV2|many|TRBJ1-3|TRBD1
TGTGCCAGCGAGGGACAGTTCGAGGCTTCTGGAAACACCATATATTTT
CASEGQFEASGNTIYF
>TRBV20-1|-|TRBJ2-3|-
TGCAGTGCTAGGAGGTCCGCTAGCACAGATACGCAGTATTTT
CSARRSASTDTQYF
>TRBV7-2|many|TRBJ2-3|-
TGTGCCAGCAGCTTTAGTGGGGGAGCCACAGATACGCAGTATTTT
CASSFSGGATDTQYF
>TRBV5-6|many|TRBJ2-7|TRBD1
TGTGCCAGCAGCTTGTCGGACAGGTACGAGCAGTACTTC
CASSLSDRYEQYF
>TRBV20-1|many|TRBJ2-3|-
TGCAGTGCTAGACGGACTATAACGCAGTATTTT
CSARRTITQYF
>TRBV29-1|many|TRBJ2-2|-
TGCAGCGTTGTGGGGGACTCGAACACCGGGGAGCTGTTTTTT
CSVVGDSNTGELFF
>TRBV30|many|TRBJ1-3|-
TGTGCCTGGTTACCCCGGGGCCCAAACACCATATATTTT
CAWLPRGPNTIYF
>TRBV11-2|many|TRBJ2-5|-
TGTGCCAGCAGCTTGGTGAGGGAGACCCAGTACTTC
CASSLVRETQYF
>TRBV9|many|TRBJ2-1|-
TGTGCCAGCAGCGTAGGCCCCGAGCAGTTCTTC
CASSVGPEQFF
>TRBV7-2|few|TRBJ2-3|-
TGTGCCAGCAGCTTAGAGGGGGGGAGAGATACGCAGTATTTT
CASSLEGGRDTQYF
>TRBV9|few|TRBJ2-4|TRBD2
TGTGCCAGCAGCGCCGGGACTAGCGGAAACATTCAGTACTTC
CASSAGTSGNIQYF
>TRBV29-1|few|TRBJ1-1|-
TGCAGCGCGGAATCTACCAATGCTTTCTTT
CSAESTNAFF
>TRBV7-3|few|TRBJ2-1|TRBD1
TGTGCCAGCAGCTTCGCAGGGACAGCCGCTGCCTTGAATGAGCAGTTCTTC
CASSFAGTAAALNEQFF
>TRBV7-9|few|TRBJ1-2|-
TGTGCCAGCAGCTTAGGGCCTTCAAACTATGGCTACACCTTC
CASSLGPSNYGYTF
>TRBV7-9|many|TRBJ2-3|TRBD2
TGTGCCAGCAGCTCGAGACTAGCGGGGGGCGTCACAGATACGCAGTATTTT
CASSSRLAGGVTDTQYF
>TRBV20-1|few|TRBJ2-7|-
TGCAGTGCTGCCCAGGGGGCGGGGGGTACCCACGAGCAGTACTTC
CSAAQGAGGTHEQYF
>TRBV28|few|TRBJ2-7|-
TGTGCCAGCAGTTTTGCGGCATCCTACGAGCAGTACTTC
CASSFAASYEQYF
>TRBV10-2|many|TRBJ1-1|-
TGCGCCAGCAGTGAAGGAGATGTTACAGGGACTGAAGCTTTCTTT
CASSEGDVTGTEAFF
>TRBV7-9|-|TRBJ1-2|-
TGTGCCAGCAGCTTTTTGGGGCACCCCGGACACTATGGCTACACCTTC
CASSFLGHPGHYGYTF
>TRBV11-2|few|TRBJ2-6|-
TGTGCCAGCAGCTGGTTCGGCTCTGGGGCCAACGTCCTGACTTTC
CASSWFGSGANVLTF
>TRBV21-1|few|TRBJ1-1|-
TGTGTCAGCTGGGCCCGCATTGAAGCTTTCTTT
CVSWARIEAFF
>TRBV11-2|few|TRBJ1-1|-
TGTGCCAGCAGCTCAGAACGGGGCTACACTGAAGCTTTCTTT
CASSSERGYTEAFF
>TRBV5-1|many|TRBJ1-4|-
TGCGCCAGCAGCTACCCGGGAGATAATGAAAAACTGTTTTTT
CASSYPGDNEKLFF
>TRBV5-1|few|TRBJ2-1|TRBD2
TGCGCCAGCAGCCTGGGACTAGCGGGGGGAGCGCATGAGCAGTTCTTC
CASSLGLAGGAHEQFF
>TRBV28|few|TRBJ2-5|TRBD1
TGTGCCAGCAGTCACGCAGGGGGCGAAGAGACCCAGTACTTC
CASSHAGGEETQYF
>TRBV28|-|TRBJ1-1|-
TGTGCCAGCACCCCGGGACCTTTGAACACTGAAGCTTTCTTT
CASTPGPLNTEAFF
>TRBV29-1|few|TRBJ2-5|-
TGCAGCGTTGAAGAGACCCAGTACTTC
CSVEETQYF
>TRBV7-8|many|TRBJ2-3|-
TGTGCCAGCAGCTTAGGTCTTCATTCGGGCCTCACAGATACGCAGTATTTT
CASSLGLHSGLTDTQYF
>TRBV2|many|TRBJ2-2|-
TGTGCCAGCAGTGGACGGAGCACCGGGGAGCTGTTTTTT
CASSGRSTGELFF
>TRBV6-2/TRBV6-3|-|TRBJ1-1|-
TGTGCCAGCAGTTACTACCGGGGCGGTGAAGCTTTCTTT
CASSYYRGGEAFF
>TRBV6-2/TRBV6-3|many|TRBJ2-3|TRBD2
TGTGCCAGCACCACTAGCGGGGGAGGAGGAGATACGCAGTATTTT
CASTTSGGGGDTQYF
>TRBV10-3|many|TRBJ2-1|-
TGTGCCATCAGTGTTTTCAATGAGCAGTTCTTC
CAISVFNEQFF